These 2 T cell receptor beta chains were sequenced from one sample in a study of blood T cell repertoires in COVID-19. The data were produced by immunoSEQ multiplex PCR, yet TCRdb's version contains in-frame clones alone and is incomplete. The profile shows 70,000 to 90,000 clones, more than 80% of them singletons. Sequencing used peripheral blood. The receptor set was obtained from a human donor in a cohort sampled during active COVID-19.

This clone was seen a handful of times. The rearrangement uses TRBV27 and TRBJ2-1, with 8 bases fitting TRBD2. Germline V lookup: CDR1 MNHEY, CDR2 SMNVEV (reference sequence). The CDR3 covers 17 residues. The V and J ends lost 1 base and 1 base, in that order; junction bases with no gene match: 6. CDR3 sequence (DNA): TGTGCCAGCAGTTTATTCGGCGGGGGGACGTCCTACAATGAGCAGTTCTTC. This sequence encodes CASSLFGGGTSYNEQFF.

The genes are TRBV2 and TRBJ1-1; maybe TRBD1 (5 bases). V was shortened by 1 base and J by 12 bases, with 15 bases between the two germline ends. Looked up from germline, CDR1 is SNHLY and CDR2 is FYNNEI. The CDR3 sequence is 13 residues long. The CDR3 reads CASSEVSGREPFF. DNA of the CDR3: TGTGCCAGCAGTGAAGTGTCAGGGAGGGAGCCTTTCTTT.